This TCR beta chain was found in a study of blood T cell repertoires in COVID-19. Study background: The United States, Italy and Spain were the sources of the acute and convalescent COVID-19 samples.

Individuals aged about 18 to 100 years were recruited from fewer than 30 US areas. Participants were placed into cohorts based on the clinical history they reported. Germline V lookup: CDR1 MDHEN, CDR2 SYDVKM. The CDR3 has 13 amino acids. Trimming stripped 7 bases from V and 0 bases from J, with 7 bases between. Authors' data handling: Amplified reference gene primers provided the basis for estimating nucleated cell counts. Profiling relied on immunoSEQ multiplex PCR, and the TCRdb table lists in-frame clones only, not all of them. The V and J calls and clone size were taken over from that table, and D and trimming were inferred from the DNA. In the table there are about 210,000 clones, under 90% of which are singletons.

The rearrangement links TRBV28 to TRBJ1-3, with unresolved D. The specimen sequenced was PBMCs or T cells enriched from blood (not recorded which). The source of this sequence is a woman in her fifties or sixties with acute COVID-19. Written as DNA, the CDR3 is TGTGCCAGCAAGGCGGACTCTGGAAACACCATATATTTT. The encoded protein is CASKADSGNTIYF. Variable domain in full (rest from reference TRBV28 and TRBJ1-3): DVKVTQSSRYLVKRTGEKVFLECVQDMDHENMFWYRQDPGLGLRLIYFSYDVKMKEKGDIPEGYSVSREKKERFSLILESASTNQTSMYLCASKADSGNTIYFGEGSWLTVV.